This record looks at one TCR beta chain sequence and its context. The data were obtained in a study of blood T cell repertoires in COVID-19. The overall study: From T cells, B-cell-depleted T cells, or PBMCs came the material, which was cDNA or gDNA.

Patients at the Seattle site were enrolled during active infection and followed longitudinally. As handled by the study authors: Amplified reference gene primers provided the basis for estimating nucleated cell counts. Clones were read by immunoSEQ multiplex PCR, and TCRdb kept only the in-frame ones, dropping some. The V and J calls and clone size are taken from that table; D and trimming were inferred from the DNA. The repertoire consists of 250,000 to 350,000 clones, with around 84% occurring once and the leading ten covering almost 1.5%. Germline loops: CDR1 SGHRS, CDR2 YFSETQ. CDR3 size: 16 residues. V gave up 4 bases and J gave up 1 base; unmatched junction bases: 5.

V gene TRBV5-1 combines with J gene TRBJ2-5; 12 bases map to TRBD2. Sequenced input: peripheral blood. The TCR comes from a human donor with COVID-19, enrolled during active disease. The donor label of this sample is uncertain. The CDR3 loop reads CASSKALAGGQETQYF. CDR3 sequence (DNA): TGCGCCAGCAGCAAAGCACTAGCGGGAGGCCAAGAGACCCAGTACTTC.